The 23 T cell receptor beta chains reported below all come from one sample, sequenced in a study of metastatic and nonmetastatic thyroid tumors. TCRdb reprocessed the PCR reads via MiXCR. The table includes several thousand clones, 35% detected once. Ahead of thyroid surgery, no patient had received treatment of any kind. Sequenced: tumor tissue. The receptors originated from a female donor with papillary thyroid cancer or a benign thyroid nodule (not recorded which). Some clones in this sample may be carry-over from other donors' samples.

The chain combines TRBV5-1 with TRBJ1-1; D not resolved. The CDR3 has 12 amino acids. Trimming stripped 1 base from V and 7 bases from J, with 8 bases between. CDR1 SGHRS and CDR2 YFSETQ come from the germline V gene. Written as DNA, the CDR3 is TGCGCCAGCAGCTTGCCTTCTGATGAAGCTTTCTTT. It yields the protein CASSLPSDEAFF.

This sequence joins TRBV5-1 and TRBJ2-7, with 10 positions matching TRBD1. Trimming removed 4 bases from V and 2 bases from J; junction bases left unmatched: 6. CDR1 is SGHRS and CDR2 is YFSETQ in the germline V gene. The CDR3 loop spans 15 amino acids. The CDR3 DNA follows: TGCGCCAGCAGCAAGGGACAGGGGACGACCTACGAGCAGTACTTC. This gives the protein CASSKGQGTTYEQYF.

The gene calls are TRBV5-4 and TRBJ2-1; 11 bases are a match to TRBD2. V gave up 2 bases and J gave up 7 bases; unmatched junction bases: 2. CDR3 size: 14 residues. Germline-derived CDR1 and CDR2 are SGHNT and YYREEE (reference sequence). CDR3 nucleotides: TGTGCCAGCAGCTTCGGGACTAGCGGAAATGAGCAGTTCTTC. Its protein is CASSFGTSGNEQFF.

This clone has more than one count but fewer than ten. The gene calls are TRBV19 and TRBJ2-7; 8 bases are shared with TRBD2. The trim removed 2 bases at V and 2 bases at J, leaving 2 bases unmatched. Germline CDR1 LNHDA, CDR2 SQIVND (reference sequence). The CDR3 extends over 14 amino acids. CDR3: CASSITGGAYEQYF. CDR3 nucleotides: TGTGCCAGTAGTATAACCGGGGGGGCCTACGAGCAGTACTTC.

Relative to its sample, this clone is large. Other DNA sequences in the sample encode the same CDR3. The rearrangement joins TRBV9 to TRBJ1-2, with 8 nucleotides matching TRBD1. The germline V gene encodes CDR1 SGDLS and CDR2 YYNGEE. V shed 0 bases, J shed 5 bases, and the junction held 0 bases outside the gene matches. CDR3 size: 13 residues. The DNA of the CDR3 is TGTGCCAGCAGCGTAGGGACAGGGTATGGCTACACCTTC. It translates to CASSVGTGYGYTF.

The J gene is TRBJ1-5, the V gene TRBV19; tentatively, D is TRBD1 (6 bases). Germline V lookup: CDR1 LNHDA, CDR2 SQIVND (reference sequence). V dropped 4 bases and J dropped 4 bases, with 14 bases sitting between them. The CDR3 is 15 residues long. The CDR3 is CASSTTWDINQPQHF. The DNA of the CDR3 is TGTGCCAGTAGTACCACTTGGGACATAAATCAGCCCCAGCATTTT. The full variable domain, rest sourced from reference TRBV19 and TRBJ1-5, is DGGITQSPKYLFRKEGQNVTLSCEQNLNHDAMYWYRQDPGQGLRLIYYSQIVNDFQKGDIAEGYSVSREKKESFPLTVTSAQKNPTAFYLCASSTTWDINQPQHFGDGTRLSIL.

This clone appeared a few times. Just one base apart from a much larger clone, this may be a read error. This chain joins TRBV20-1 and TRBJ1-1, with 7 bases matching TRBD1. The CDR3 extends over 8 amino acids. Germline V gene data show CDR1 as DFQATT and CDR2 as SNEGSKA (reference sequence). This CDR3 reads CRTGCAFF. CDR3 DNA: TGCAGGACAGGGTGTGCTTTCTTT.

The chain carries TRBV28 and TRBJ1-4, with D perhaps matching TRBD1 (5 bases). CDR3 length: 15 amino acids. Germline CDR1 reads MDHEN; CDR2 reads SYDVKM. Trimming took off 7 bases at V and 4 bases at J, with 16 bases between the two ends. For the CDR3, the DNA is TGTGCCAGCACCCTGATCCAGGGAAATAATGAAAAACTGTTTTTT. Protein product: CASTLIQGNNEKLFF.

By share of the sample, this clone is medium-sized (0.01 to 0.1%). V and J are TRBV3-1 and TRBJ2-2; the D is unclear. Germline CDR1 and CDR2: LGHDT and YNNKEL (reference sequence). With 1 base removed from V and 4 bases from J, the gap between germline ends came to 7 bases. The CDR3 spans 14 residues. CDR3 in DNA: TGTGCCAGCAGCCAAGCCCCCACCACCGGGGAGCTGTTTTTT. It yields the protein CASSQAPTTGELFF.

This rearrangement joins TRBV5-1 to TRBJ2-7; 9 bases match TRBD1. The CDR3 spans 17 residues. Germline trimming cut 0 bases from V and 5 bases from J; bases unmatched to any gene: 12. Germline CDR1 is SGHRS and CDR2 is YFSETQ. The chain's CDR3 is CASSLAGGWDRVNEQYF. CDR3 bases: TGCGCCAGCAGCTTGGCCGGGGGATGGGACAGGGTCAACGAGCAGTACTTC.

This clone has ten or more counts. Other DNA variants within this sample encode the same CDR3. The CDR3: CSAPDRGTEAFF. CDR3 nucleotides: TGCAGTGCTCCCGACAGGGGAACTGAAGCTTTCTTT. The V call is TRBV20-1, the J call TRBJ1-1; 8 nucleotides align to TRBD1. The V and J ends lost 5 bases and 5 bases, in that order; junction bases with no gene match: 4. CDR1 and CDR2 (germline): DFQATT, SNEGSKA (reference sequence). The CDR3 is made up of 12 amino acids.

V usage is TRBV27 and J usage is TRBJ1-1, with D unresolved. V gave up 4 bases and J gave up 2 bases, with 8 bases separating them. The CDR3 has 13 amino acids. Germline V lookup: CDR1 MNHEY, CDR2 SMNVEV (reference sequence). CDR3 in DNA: TGTGCCAGCAGTTCTGTAGAAAACACTGAAGCTTTCTTT. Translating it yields CASSSVENTEAFF.

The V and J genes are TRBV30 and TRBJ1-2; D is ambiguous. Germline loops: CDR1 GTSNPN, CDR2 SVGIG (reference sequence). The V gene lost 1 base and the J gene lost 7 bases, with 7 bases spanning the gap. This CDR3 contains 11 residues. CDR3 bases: TGTGCCTGGAGTGGGGCAGGTGGCTACACCTTC. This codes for CAWSGAGGYTF.

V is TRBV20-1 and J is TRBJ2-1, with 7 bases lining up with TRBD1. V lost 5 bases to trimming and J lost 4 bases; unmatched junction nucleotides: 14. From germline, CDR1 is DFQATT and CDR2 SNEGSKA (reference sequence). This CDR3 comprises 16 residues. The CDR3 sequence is CSAEILGTERYNEQFF. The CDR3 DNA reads TGCAGTGCTGAGATACTAGGGACAGAGCGATACAATGAGCAGTTCTTC.

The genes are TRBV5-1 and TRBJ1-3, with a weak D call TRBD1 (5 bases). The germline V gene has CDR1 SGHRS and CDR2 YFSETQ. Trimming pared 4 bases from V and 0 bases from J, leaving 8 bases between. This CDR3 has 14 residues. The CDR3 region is CASSPTASGNTIYF. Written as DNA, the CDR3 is TGCGCCAGCAGCCCGACAGCCTCTGGAAACACCATATATTTT.

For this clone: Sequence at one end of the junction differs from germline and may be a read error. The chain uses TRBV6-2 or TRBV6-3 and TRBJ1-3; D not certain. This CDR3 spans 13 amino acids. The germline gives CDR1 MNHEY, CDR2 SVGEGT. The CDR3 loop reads CASIYSRGNTIYF. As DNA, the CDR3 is TGTGCCAGCATTTACTCGCGTGGAAACACCATATATTTT.

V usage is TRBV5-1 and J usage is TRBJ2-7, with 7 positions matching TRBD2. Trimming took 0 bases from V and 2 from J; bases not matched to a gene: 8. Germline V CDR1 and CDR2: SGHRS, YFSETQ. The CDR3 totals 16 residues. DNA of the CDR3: TGCGCCAGCAGCTTGGGCCCCGGACTAGGGGCCTACGAGCAGTACTTC. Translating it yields CASSLGPGLGAYEQYF.

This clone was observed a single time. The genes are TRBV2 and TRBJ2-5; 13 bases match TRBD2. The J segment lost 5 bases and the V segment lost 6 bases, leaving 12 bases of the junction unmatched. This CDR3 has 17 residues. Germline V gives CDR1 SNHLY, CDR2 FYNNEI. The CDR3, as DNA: TGTGCCAGCAGGCGAGGGACTAGCGGGATTTCGCGGGAGACCCAGTACTTC. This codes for CASRRGTSGISRETQYF.

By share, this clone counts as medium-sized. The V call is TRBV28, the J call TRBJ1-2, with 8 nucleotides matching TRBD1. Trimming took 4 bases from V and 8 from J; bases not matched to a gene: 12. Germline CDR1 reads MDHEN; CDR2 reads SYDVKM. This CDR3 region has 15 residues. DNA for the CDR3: TGTGCCAGCAGTTCTGCGGACAGGGCCCACTCGGGCTACACCTTC. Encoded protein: CASSSADRAHSGYTF.

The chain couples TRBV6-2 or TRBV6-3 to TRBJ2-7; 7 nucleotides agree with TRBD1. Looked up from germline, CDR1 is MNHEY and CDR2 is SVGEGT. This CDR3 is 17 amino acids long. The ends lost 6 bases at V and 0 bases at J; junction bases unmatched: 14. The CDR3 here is CASRRHKGTAFSYEQYF. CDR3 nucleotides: TGTGCCAGCAGACGTCACAAAGGGACAGCATTCTCCTACGAGCAGTACTTC.

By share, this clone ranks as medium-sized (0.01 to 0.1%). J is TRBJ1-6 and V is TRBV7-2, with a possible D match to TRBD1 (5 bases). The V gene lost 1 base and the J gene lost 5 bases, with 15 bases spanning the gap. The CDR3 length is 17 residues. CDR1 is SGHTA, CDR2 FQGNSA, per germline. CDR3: CASSLVGRGANNSPLHF. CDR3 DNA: TGTGCCAGCAGCTTAGTAGGGCGGGGCGCGAATAATTCACCCCTCCACTTT.

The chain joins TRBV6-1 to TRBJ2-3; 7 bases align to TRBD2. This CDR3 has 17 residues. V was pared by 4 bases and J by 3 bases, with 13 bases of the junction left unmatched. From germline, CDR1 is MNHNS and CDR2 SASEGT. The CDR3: CASSVGGLLGYTDTQYF. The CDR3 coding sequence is TGTGCCAGCAGTGTCGGGGGACTATTAGGGTATACAGATACGCAGTATTTT.

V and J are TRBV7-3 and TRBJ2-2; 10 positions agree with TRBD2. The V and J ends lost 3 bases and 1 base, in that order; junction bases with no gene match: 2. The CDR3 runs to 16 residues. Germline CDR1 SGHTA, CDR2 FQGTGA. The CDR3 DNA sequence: TGTGCCAGCAGCTTGGGACTAGCGAGGAACACCGGGGAGCTGTTTTTT. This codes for CASSLGLARNTGELFF.